The sequence of this TCR beta chain was determined in a study of blood T cell repertoires in COVID-19. Study information: Acute and convalescent COVID-19 specimens originated in the United States, Italy and Spain. T cells, B-cell-depleted T cells, or PBMCs provided the cDNA or gDNA that served as material.

The CDR3 is 15 amino acids. Per germline, CDR1 LGHNA and CDR2 YSLEER. The V end was cut by 3 bases, the J end by 4 bases, with 16 bases between. Original data processing: The authors estimated nucleated cell counts from reference gene primer amplification. TCRdb's table, derived via immunoSEQ multiplex PCR, lists solely in-frame clones and lacks some. V and J calls and clone size follow that table, whereas D and trimming were derived from the DNA. The sample carries about 330,000 clones, about 89% recorded once. This clonotype originated in a man aged 18 to 30 who had recovered from COVID-19. The chain is built from TRBV4-3 and TRBJ2-7; TRBD2 might be the D (7 bases). Material: peripheral blood. The CDR3, as DNA: TGCGCCAGCAGCCAGAATTGGGGGGGCCTTTACGAGCAGTACTTC. Amino acid sequence: CASSQNWGGLYEQYF.